This T cell receptor beta chain was observed in a study of response to subunit inactivated influenza vaccine. Overall study results and limits: Each seasonal influenza vaccination recruits few new T cells, the authors suggested.

TCRdb redid the calling of the RT-PCR reads with MiXCR, one entry per CDR3 protein. The table includes about 190,000 distinct CDR3 sequences, around an eighth detected once. With 2 bases removed from V and 2 bases from J, the gap between germline ends came to 2 bases. Germline CDR1 is MNHNY and CDR2 is SVGAGI (reference sequence). CDR3 size: 12 residues. Note on this clonotype: No antigen is known for it.

The specimen comprised CD8+ T cells sorted from PBMCs, sampled 5 to 6 days after vaccination. The clonotype comes from a man in his fifties who received an inactivated influenza vaccine. V gene TRBV6-6 combines with J gene TRBJ2-3, with D unresolved. The CDR3 is CASSYDTDTQYF. Here the CDR3 DNA reads TGTGCCAGCAGTTACGACACAGATACGCAGTATTTT.